These 10 T cell receptor beta chains originate from one sample sequenced in a study of T cell repertoires and HLA-DP antigens. These receptors lack a known antigen. Sequencing was performed with immunoSEQ multiplex PCR; in TCRdb, only in-frame clones are kept and a portion is missing. The sample carries approximately 73,000 clones, around 77% recorded once. Sequenced input: CD4+ T cells from PBMCs. The receptor set was obtained from a man in his sixties in good health and CMV-seronegative.

The gene calls are TRBV7-2 and TRBJ2-1, with D maybe TRBD2 (6 bases). The CDR3 contains 12 residues. V was shortened by 6 bases and J by 10 bases, with 13 bases between the two germline ends. Per germline, CDR1 SGHTA and CDR2 FQGNSA. The CDR3 bases are TGTGCCAGCAGTCCAACTAGCTCCGAGCAGTTCTTC. The encoded protein is CASSPTSSEQFF.

V is TRBV19 and J is TRBJ2-2; D may be TRBD1 (6 bases). Trimming took off 3 bases at V and 0 bases at J, with 14 bases between the two ends. This CDR3 has 17 amino acids. CDR1 is LNHDA, CDR2 SQIVND, per germline (reference sequence). The DNA of the CDR3 is TGTGCCAGTAGTATGGGGACACCCTGGGCGAACACCGGGGAGCTGTTTTTT. The encoded protein is CASSMGTPWANTGELFF. Full variable domain (missing parts from reference TRBV19 and TRBJ2-2): DGGITQSPKYLFRKEGQNVTLSCEQNLNHDAMYWYRQDPGQGLRLIYYSQIVNDFQKGDIAEGYSVSREKKESFPLTVTSAQKNPTAFYLCASSMGTPWANTGELFFGEGSRLTVL.

The chain links TRBV19 to TRBJ1-5; 9 bases map to TRBD1. The V and J ends lost 5 bases and 3 bases, in that order; junction bases with no gene match: 2. Germline CDR1 reads LNHDA; CDR2 reads SQIVND (reference sequence). CDR3 size: 14 residues. CDR3 amino acids: CASSGTGTNQPQHF. The CDR3 DNA reads TGTGCCAGTAGTGGGACAGGGACCAATCAGCCCCAGCATTTT.

The V call is TRBV5-1, the J call TRBJ1-1, with D unclear. Looked up from germline, CDR1 is SGHRS and CDR2 is YFSETQ. This CDR3 comprises 16 residues. The V end lost 0 bases, the J end lost 1 base, and 13 bases lay between the germline ends. Written as DNA, the CDR3 is TGCGCCAGCAGCTTGGGGTCGGTGAGGGCGAACACTGAAGCTTTCTTT. Translating it yields CASSLGSVRANTEAFF.

The chain recombines TRBV29-1 with TRBJ2-3; 7 bases match TRBD2. In germline, CDR1 is SQVTM, CDR2 ANQGSEA. With V trimmed by 6 bases and J by 0 bases, 6 bases remained unmatched. There are 14 residues in the CDR3. CDR3 amino acids: CSVRAGTSTDTQYF. In DNA, the CDR3 is TGCAGCGTCCGAGCGGGAACTAGCACAGATACGCAGTATTTT.

V and J are TRBV5-8 and TRBJ1-2; D is unclear. V was cut by 2 bases and J by 8 bases, with 16 bases left in between. Germline CDR1 is SGHTS and CDR2 is YDEGEE. The CDR3 runs 14 residues. CDR3 nucleotide sequence: TGTGCCAGCAGCTTCTTAAACAGCTGGAGGGGCTACACCTTC. Residues: CASSFLNSWRGYTF.

The chain carries TRBV19 and TRBJ2-7, with 8 bases that match TRBD1. The germline V gene has CDR1 LNHDA and CDR2 SQIVND (reference sequence). The CDR3 is made up of 13 amino acids. After removal of 7 bases from V and 2 bases from J, the junction contained 4 bases not matched to a gene. Here the CDR3 reads CASMDRVPYEQYF. The DNA of the CDR3 is TGTGCCAGTATGGACAGGGTGCCCTACGAGCAGTACTTC.

This chain connects TRBV5-1 to TRBJ1-3; the D is unclear. CDR1 and CDR2 (germline): SGHRS, YFSETQ. The CDR3 covers 15 residues. With 3 bases removed from V and 5 bases from J, the gap between germline ends came to 15 bases. The CDR3 DNA follows: TGCGCCAGCAGCTCGGACGGTGGGCTCAGAAACACCATATATTTT. Residues: CASSSDGGLRNTIYF. Supplemented by reference TRBV5-1 and TRBJ1-3, the full variable domain reads KAGVTQTPRYLIKTRGQQVTLSCSPISGHRSVSWYQQTPGQGLQFLFEYFSETQRNKGNFPGRFSGRQFSNSRSEMNVSTLELGDSALYLCASSSDGGLRNTIYFGEGSWLTVV.

This clone was observed a single time. The chain couples TRBV7-2 to TRBJ1-6; no reliable D call. Trimming took off 5 bases at V and 0 bases at J, with 11 bases between the two ends. This CDR3 is 16 amino acids long. CDR1 is SGHTA, CDR2 FQGNSA, per germline. The CDR3 nucleotides read TGTGCCAGCAGCCTGGACTCAAACTCCTATAATTCACCCCTCCACTTT. Its translation is CASSLDSNSYNSPLHF.

The rearrangement uses TRBV19 and TRBJ1-5; possibly TRBD1 for D (5 bases). The V end lost 6 bases, the J end lost 11 bases, and 20 bases lay between the germline ends. Germline CDR1 reads LNHDA; CDR2 reads SQIVND (reference sequence). The CDR3 has 14 residues. CDR3 DNA: TGTGCCAGTAGCGCGTTAAGACCCGGGGGGGCCCAGCATTTT. This translates into CASSALRPGGAQHF.